A selection of T cell receptor beta chains follows, all from one sample in a study of blood T cell repertoires in COVID-19. The repertoire was sequenced with immunoSEQ multiplex PCR; TCRdb's copy has only in-frame clones and lacks some. The sample carries roughly 34,000 clones, about nine tenths recorded once. The sample taken for sequencing was peripheral blood. These receptors came from a woman aged 80 or older with active or convalescent COVID-19. The CDR3 runs from the conserved cysteine through the conserved F or W. The order of the fields is CDR3 protein, CDR3 DNA, J gene, D gene, V gene. A D gene is named only where the DNA matches it firmly.

CDR3aa: CASSFYTGGSNQPQHF
CDR3nt: TGTGCCAGCAGTTTTTACACAGGGGGAAGCAATCAGCCCCAGCATTTT
j_gene: TRBJ1-5
d_gene: TRBD1
v_gene: TRBV28

CDR3aa: CASSPSGQGMYEQYF
CDR3nt: TGTGCCAGCAGCCCATCGGGACAGGGGATGTACGAGCAGTACTTC
j_gene: TRBJ2-7
d_gene: TRBD1
v_gene: TRBV9

CDR3aa: CASTDRFQTNEKLFF
CDR3nt: TGCGCCAGCACGGACAGGTTTCAAACTAATGAAAAACTGTTTTTT
j_gene: TRBJ1-4
d_gene: TRBD1
v_gene: TRBV5-1

CDR3aa: CASRPQGRGGNTEAFF
CDR3nt: TGTGCCAGCAGACCACAGGGCCGGGGGGGGAACACTGAAGCTTTCTTT
j_gene: TRBJ1-1
d_gene: -
v_gene: TRBV3-1/TRBV3-2

CDR3aa: CASTNRGPYGYTF
CDR3nt: TGTGCCAGCACCAACAGGGGTCCCTATGGCTACACCTTC
j_gene: TRBJ1-2
d_gene: TRBD1
v_gene: TRBV6-6

CDR3aa: CASSRDRAAYEQYF
CDR3nt: TGTGCCAGCAGTAGGGACAGGGCAGCCTACGAGCAGTACTTC
j_gene: TRBJ2-7
d_gene: TRBD1
v_gene: TRBV6-2/TRBV6-3

CDR3aa: CASSQPGHRMLLQFAQYF
CDR3nt: TGCGCCAGCAGCCAACCGGGACATCGCATGCTATTGCAGTTCGCGCAGTATTTT
j_gene: TRBJ2-3
d_gene: -
v_gene: TRBV4-1

CDR3aa: CASSPRDRGSPLHF
CDR3nt: TGTGCCAGCAGTCCCCGGGACAGGGGCTCACCCCTCCACTTT
j_gene: TRBJ1-6
d_gene: TRBD1
v_gene: TRBV2

CDR3aa: CASSPEGQGNTGELFF
CDR3nt: TGTGCCAGCAGCCCTGAAGGACAGGGGAACACCGGGGAGCTGTTTTTT
j_gene: TRBJ2-2
d_gene: TRBD1
v_gene: TRBV11-1

CDR3aa: CASLMTGDPSGANVLTF
CDR3nt: TGTGCCAGTCTGATGACAGGGGACCCCTCTGGGGCCAACGTCCTGACTTTC
j_gene: TRBJ2-6
d_gene: TRBD1
v_gene: TRBV19

CDR3aa: CASSLFRAGSYEQYF
CDR3nt: TGTGCCAGCAGCCTATTTAGGGCGGGATCCTACGAGCAGTACTTC
j_gene: TRBJ2-7
d_gene: -
v_gene: TRBV7-3

CDR3aa: CASSRASAKNIQYF
CDR3nt: TGTGCCAGTAGTAGGGCTAGCGCCAAAAACATTCAGTACTTC
j_gene: TRBJ2-4
d_gene: -
v_gene: TRBV19

CDR3aa: CASRLDCGGNTDTQYF
CDR3nt: TGTGCAAGTCGCTTAGATTGTGGGGGGAACACAGATACGCAGTATTTT
j_gene: TRBJ2-3
d_gene: -
v_gene: TRBV12-2

CDR3aa: CASSIGPAFQGRNTEAFF
CDR3nt: TGTGCCAGTAGTATAGGCCCCGCTTTTCAGGGGAGGAACACTGAAGCTTTCTTT
j_gene: TRBJ1-1
d_gene: -
v_gene: TRBV19